This TCR beta chain comes out of a study of cytomegalovirus exposure and HLA in healthy donors. Background on the study: From about 170 million T cells, an earlier analysis saw roughly 110 million unique TCR beta sequences. Counted in an early data release were tens of millions of unique TCRs from HLA-typed donors. Study findings and constraints: Rarity marked most TCR sequences, yet some public TCRs occurred in many donors.

PCR employed 60 Vbeta and 13 Jbeta primers. In the original workflow: A follow-up analysis tallied 65 million to 80 million unique TCR beta chains, roughly 10 million shared. Data came from immunoSEQ multiplex PCR; TCRdb stores just in-frame clones and leaves some out. D and trimming come from the DNA, and the V and J calls and clone size come from that table. This table lists 150,000 to 200,000 clones. Turning to this clone: Its antigen remains unknown.

CDR3 size: 14 residues. The germline CDR1 and CDR2 sequences are MDHEN and SYDVKM. Trimming removed 3 bases from V and 6 bases from J, with 12 bases in between. The receptor was isolated from a man aged 25-45 years in good health and CMV-seronegative. The chain employs TRBV28 and TRBJ1-5, with a possible D match to TRBD1 (5 bases). The specimen sequenced was PBMCs. CDR3 DNA sequence: TGTGCCAGCAGTTTGCGCGGGGGGGGTCAGCCCCAGCATTTT. Protein: CASSLRGGGQPQHF.